The present TCR beta chain was sequenced within a study of shared clonotypes between healthy human individuals. Study information: A donor's plate count was three for CD4 naive and three for CD4 memory; CD8 naive had two and CD8 memory one. General observations from the study: The four-donor shared clonotypes exceeded non-shared clonotypes in generation probability, with non-shared ones scoring lower. Though the depth was large, rarefaction showed that sorted-subset sequencing was incomplete.

With respect to this clone: What it recognizes is unknown.

The authors loaded 200 ng DNA, 25,000 to 30,000 T cell genomes, into sorted-subset replicate PCRs. Repertoires were generated with immunoSEQ multiplex PCR, while TCRdb's copy carries only in-frame clones and drops some. This repertoire shows nearly 1 million clones, about 80% found once; its top ten account for approximately 1.5%. V lost 5 bases to trimming and J lost 4 bases; unmatched junction nucleotides: 7. There are 15 residues in the CDR3. Germline V CDR1 and CDR2: SEHNR, FQNEAQ (reference sequence). The sequenced sample was memory CD4+ T cells sorted from blood. Subset here: CD45RA-negative fraction. The sequence came from a young man in good health. This chain links TRBV7-9 with TRBJ2-5; 10 bases agree with TRBD2. The CDR3 is CASSPGLARRETQYF. The CDR3, as DNA: TGTGCCAGCAGCCCGGGACTAGCGAGACGAGAGACCCAGTACTTC.